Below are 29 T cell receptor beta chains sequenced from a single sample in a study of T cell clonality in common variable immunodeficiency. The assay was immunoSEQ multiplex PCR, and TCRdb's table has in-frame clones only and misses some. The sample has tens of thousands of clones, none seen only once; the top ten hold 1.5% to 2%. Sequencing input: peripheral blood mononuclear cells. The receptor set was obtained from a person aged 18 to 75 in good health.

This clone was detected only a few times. CDR3: CASSFPGGDSPLHF. The sequenced part of the CDR3 DNA is TGCGCCAGCAGCTTTCCAGGGGGCGATTCACCC. The J gene is TRBJ1-6, the V gene TRBV5-1, with TRBD1 matching 8 bases. The read is 3 residues too short to cover the CDR3 end, so that end is filled in from the germline J gene. Germline V gives CDR1 SGHRS, CDR2 YFSETQ. Trimming removed 2 bases from V and 8 bases from J; junction bases left unmatched: 3. The CDR3 consists of 14 residues.

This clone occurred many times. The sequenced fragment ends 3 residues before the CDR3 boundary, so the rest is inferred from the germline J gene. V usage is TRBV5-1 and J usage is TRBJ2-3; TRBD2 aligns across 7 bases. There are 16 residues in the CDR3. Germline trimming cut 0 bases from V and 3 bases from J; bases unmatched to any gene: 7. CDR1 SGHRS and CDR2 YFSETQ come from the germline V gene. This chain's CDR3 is CASSLGVGGRTDTQYF. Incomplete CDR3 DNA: TGCGCCAGCAGCTTGGGAGTCGGCGGGAGAACAGATACG.

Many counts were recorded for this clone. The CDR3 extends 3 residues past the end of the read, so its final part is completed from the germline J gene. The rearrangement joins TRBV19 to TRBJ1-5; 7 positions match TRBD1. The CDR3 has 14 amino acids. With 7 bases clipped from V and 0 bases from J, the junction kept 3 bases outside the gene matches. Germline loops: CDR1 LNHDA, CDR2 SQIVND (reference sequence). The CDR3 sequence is CASNTGASNQPQHF. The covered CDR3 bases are TGTGCCAGTAATACAGGGGCTAGCAATCAGCCC.

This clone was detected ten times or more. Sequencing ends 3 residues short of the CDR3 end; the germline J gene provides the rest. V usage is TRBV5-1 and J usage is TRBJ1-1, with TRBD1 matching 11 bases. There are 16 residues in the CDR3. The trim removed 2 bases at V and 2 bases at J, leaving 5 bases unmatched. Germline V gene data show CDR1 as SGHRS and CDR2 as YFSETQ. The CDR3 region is CASSLRDRGVNTEAFF. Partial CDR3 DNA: TGCGCCAGCAGCTTAAGGGACAGGGGGGTAAACACTGAA.

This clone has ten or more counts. Incomplete CDR3 DNA: TGTGCCAGTAGTATTGGTGGGACAGCATGG. It encodes CASSIGGTAW. The entire CDR3 reads CASSIGGTAWIYF. This chain joins TRBV19 and TRBJ1-3, with 7 bases identical to TRBD1. The CDR3 end falls 3 residues outside the read, so it is completed with the germline J gene. Germline V gene data show CDR1 as LNHDA and CDR2 as SQIVND (reference sequence). The CDR3 has 13 amino acids. The variable domain in full, completed from reference TRBV19 and TRBJ1-3, reads DGGITQSPKYLFRKEGQNVTLSCEQNLNHDAMYWYRQDPGQGLRLIYYSQIVNDFQKGDIAEGYSVSREKKESFPLTVTSAQKNPTAFYLCASSIGGTAWIYFGEGSWLTVV.

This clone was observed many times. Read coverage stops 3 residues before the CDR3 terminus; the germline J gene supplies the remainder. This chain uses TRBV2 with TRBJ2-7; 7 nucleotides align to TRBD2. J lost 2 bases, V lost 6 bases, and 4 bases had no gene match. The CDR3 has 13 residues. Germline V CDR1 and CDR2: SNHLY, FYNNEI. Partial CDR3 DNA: TGTGCCAGCAGCAGACTAGCTCCCTACGAG. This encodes CASSRLAPYE. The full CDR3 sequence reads CASSRLAPYEQYF.

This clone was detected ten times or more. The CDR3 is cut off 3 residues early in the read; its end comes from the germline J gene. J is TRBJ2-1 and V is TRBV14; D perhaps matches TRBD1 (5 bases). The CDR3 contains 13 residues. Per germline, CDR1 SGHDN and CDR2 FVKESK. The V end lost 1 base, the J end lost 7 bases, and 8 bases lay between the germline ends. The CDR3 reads CASSQVQGNEQFF. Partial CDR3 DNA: TGTGCCAGCAGCCAAGTTCAGGGAAATGAG.

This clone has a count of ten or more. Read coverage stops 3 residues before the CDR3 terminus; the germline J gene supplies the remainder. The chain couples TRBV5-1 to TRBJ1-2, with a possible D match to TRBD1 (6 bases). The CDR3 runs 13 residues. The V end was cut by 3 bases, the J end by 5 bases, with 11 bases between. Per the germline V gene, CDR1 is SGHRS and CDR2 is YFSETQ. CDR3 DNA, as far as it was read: TGCGCCAGCAGCTCGGACAGAAGTTATGGC. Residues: CASSSDRSYG. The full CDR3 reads CASSSDRSYGYTF.

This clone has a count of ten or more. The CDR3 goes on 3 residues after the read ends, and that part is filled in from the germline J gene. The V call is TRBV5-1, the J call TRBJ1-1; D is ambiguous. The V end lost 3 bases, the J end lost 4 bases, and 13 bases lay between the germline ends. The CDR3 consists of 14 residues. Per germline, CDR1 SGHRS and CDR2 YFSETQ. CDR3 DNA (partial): TGCGCCAGCAGCTACGCAAGCTCGGGCACTGAA. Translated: CASSYASSGTE. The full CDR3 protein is CASSYASSGTEAFF.

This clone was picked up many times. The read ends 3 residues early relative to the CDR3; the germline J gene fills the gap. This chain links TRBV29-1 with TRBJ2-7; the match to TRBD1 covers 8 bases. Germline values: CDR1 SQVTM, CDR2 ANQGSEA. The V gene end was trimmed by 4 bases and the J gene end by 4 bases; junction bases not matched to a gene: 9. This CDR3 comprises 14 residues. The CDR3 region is CSVVIVRQGYEQYF. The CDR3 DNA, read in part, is TGCAGCGTTGTTATCGTGAGACAGGGGTACGAG.

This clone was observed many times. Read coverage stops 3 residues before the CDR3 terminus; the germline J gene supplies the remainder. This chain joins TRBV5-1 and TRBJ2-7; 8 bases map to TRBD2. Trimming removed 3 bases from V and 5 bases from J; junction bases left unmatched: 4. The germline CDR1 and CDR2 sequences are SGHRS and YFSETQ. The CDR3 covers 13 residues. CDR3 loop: CASSSGGVNEQYF. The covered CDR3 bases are TGCGCCAGCAGCTCCGGGGGGGTGAACGAG. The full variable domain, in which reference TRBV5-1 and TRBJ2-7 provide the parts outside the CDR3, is KAGVTQTPRYLIKTRGQQVTLSCSPISGHRSVSWYQQTPGQGLQFLFEYFSETQRNKGNFPGRFSGRQFSNSRSEMNVSTLELGDSALYLCASSSGGVNEQYFGPGTRLTVT.

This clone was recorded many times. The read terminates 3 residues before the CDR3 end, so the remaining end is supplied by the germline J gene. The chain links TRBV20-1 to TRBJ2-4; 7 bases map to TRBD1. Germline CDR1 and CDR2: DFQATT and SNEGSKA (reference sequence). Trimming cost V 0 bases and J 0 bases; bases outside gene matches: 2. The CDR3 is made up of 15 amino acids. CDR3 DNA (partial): TGCAGTGCTAGAGAAGGACAGGTAGCCAAAAACATT. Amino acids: CSAREGQVAKNI. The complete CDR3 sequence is CSAREGQVAKNIQYF.

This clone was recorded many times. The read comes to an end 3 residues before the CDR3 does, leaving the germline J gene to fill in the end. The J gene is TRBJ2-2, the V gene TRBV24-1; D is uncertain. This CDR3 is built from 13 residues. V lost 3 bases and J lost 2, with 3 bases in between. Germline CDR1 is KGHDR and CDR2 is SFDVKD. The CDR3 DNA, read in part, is TGTGCCACCAGTGATCCAAACACCGGGGAG. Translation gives CATSDPNTGE. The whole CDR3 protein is CATSDPNTGELFF.

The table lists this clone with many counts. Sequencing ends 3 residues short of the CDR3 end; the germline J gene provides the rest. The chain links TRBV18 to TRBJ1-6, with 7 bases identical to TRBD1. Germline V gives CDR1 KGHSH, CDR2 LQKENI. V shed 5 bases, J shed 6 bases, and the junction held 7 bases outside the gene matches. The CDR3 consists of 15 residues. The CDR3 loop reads CASSKAGGGNSPLHF. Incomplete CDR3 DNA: TGTGCCAGCTCAAAAGCAGGGGGAGGTAATTCACCC.

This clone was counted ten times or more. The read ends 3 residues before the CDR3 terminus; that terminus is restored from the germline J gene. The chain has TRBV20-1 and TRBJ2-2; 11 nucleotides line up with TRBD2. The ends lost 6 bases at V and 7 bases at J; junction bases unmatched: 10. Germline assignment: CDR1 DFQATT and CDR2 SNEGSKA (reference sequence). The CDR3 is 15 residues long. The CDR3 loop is CSAHQSSGRNGELFF. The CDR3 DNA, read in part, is TGCAGTGCCCACCAATCTAGCGGGAGGAACGGGGAG.

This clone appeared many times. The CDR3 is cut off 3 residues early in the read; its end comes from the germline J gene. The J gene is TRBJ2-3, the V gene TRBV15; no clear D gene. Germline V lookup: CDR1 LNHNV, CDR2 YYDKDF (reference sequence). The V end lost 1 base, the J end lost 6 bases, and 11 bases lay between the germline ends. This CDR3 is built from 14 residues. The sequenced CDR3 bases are TGTGCCACCAGCAGAGCGCCAGAAGAGGATACG. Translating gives CATSRAPEEDT. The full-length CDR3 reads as CATSRAPEEDTQYF.

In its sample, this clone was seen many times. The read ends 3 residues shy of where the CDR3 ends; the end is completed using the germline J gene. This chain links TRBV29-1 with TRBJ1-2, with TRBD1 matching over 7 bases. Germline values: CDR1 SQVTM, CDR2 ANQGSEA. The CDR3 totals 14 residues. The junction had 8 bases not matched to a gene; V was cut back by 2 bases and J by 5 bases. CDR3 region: CSVENQGVSYGYTF. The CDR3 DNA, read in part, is TGCAGCGTTGAAAACCAGGGGGTCTCATATGGC.

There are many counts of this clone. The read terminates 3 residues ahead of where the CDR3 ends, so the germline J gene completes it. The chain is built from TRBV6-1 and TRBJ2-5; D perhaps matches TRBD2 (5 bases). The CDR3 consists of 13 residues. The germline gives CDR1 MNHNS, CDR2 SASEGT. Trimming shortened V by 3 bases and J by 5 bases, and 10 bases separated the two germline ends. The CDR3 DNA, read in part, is TGTGCCAGCAGTGACGGGGTCTGGGAGACC. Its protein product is CASSDGVWET. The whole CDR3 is CASSDGVWETQYF.

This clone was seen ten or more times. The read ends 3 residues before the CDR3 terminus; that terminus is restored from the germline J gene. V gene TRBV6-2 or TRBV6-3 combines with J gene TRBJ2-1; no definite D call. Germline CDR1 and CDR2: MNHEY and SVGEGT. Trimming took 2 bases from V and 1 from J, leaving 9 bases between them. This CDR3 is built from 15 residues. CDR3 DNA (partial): TGTGCCAGCAGTTACCCCCCGTTATCCTACAATGAG. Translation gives CASSYPPLSYNE. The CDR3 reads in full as CASSYPPLSYNEQFF.

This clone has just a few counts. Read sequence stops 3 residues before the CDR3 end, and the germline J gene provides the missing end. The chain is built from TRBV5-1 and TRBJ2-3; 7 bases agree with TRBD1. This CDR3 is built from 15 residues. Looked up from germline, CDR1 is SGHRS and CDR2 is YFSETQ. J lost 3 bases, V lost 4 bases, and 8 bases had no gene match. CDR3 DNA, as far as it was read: TGCGCCAGCAGCGTAGGGACAGATACAACAGATACG. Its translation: CASSVGTDTTDT. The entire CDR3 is CASSVGTDTTDTQYF.

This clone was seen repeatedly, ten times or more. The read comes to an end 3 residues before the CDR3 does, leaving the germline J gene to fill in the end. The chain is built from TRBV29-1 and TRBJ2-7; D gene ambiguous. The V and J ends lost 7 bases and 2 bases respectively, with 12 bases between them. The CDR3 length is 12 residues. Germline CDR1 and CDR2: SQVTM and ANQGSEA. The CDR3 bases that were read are TGCAGCGCCAACATACCGCCCTACGAG. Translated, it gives CSANIPPYE. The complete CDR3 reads CSANIPPYEQYF.

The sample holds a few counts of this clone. The CDR3 sequence: CASSFPGHPYNEQFF. CDR3 bases read: TGTGCCAGCAGCTTTCCGGGACACCCGTACAATGAG. The V gene is TRBV5-4, the J gene TRBJ2-1; D is possibly TRBD1 (6 bases). The CDR3 goes on 3 residues after the read ends, and that part is filled in from the germline J gene. Germline CDR1 and CDR2: SGHNT and YYREEE (reference sequence). The CDR3 loop spans 15 amino acids. With 2 bases removed from V and 4 bases from J, the gap between germline ends came to 13 bases.

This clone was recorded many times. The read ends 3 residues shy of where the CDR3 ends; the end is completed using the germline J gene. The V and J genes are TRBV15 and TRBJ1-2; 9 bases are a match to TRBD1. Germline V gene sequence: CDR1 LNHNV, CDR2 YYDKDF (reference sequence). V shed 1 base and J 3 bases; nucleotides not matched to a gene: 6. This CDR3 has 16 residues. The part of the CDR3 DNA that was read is TGTGCCACCAGCAGAGGAACCGGGACAGGGTACTATGGC. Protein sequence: CATSRGTGTGYYG. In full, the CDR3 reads CATSRGTGTGYYGYTF.

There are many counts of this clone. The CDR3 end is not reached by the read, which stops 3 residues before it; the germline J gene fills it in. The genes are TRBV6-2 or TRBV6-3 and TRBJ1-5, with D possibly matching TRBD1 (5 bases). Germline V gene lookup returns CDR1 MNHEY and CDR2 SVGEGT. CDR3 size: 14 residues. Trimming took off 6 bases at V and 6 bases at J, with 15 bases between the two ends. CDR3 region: CASREEGPPQPQHF. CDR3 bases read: TGTGCCAGCAGAGAGGAGGGGCCCCCTCAGCCC.

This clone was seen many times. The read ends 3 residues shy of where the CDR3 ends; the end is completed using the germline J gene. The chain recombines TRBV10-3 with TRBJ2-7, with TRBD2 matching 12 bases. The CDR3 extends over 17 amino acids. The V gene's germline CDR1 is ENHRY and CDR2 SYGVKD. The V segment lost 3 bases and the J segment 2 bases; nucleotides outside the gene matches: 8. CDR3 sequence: CAISETSGRLLAYEQYF. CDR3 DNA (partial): TGTGCCATCAGTGAAACTAGCGGGAGGCTTCTTGCCTACGAG.

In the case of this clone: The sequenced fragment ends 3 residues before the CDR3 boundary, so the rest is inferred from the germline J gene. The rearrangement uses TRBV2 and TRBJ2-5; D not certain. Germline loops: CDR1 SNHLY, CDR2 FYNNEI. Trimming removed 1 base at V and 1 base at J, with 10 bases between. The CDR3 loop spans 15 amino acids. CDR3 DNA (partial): TGTGCCAGCAGTGAAGTGCTGGGCCGCCAAGAGACC. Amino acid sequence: CASSEVLGRQET. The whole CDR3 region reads CASSEVLGRQETQYF.

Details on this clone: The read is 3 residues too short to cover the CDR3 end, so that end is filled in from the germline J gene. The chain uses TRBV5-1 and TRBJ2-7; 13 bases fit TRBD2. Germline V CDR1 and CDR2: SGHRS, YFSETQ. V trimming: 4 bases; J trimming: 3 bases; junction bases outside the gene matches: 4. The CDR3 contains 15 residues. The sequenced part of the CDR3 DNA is TGCGCCAGCAGCCCGGGACTAGCGGGGAACTACGAG. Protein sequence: CASSPGLAGNYE. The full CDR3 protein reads CASSPGLAGNYEQYF.

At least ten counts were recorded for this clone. The DNA read from the CDR3 is TGTGCCAGCAGCTCCCAGTACGAG. Protein: CASSSQYE. The whole CDR3 region reads CASSSQYEQYF. This rearrangement joins TRBV11-2 to TRBJ2-7; D gene ambiguous. The CDR3 end falls 3 residues outside the read, so it is completed with the germline J gene. The germline CDR1 and CDR2 sequences are SGHAT and FQNNGV. Trimming left V 4 bases short and J 4 bases short, with 5 bases between. The CDR3 contains 11 residues. Using reference TRBV11-2 and TRBJ2-7 for the parts outside the CDR3, the full variable domain is EAGVAQSPRYKIIEKRQSVAFWCNPISGHATLYWYQQILGQGPKLLIQFQNNGVVDDSQLPKDRFSAERLKGVDSTLKIQPAKLEDSAVYLCASSSQYEQYFGPGTRLTVT.

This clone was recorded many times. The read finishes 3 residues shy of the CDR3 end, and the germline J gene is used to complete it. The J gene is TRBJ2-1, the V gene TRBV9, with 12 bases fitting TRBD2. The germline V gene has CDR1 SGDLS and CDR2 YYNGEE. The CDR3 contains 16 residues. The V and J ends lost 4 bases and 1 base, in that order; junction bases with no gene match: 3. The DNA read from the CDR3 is TGTGCCAGCAGCTTCGGACTAGCGGGATCCTACAATGAG. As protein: CASSFGLAGSYNE. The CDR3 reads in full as CASSFGLAGSYNEQFF.